These 27 T cell receptor beta chains came from one sample sequenced in a study of blood T cell repertoires in COVID-19 (dated by TCRdb to about 2020). The receptor library was made with the immunoSEQ multiplex PCR assay. TCRdb retrieved this table from immuneACCESS and kept in-frame rearrangements only. Not all clones are present; in checked studies, unresolved V genes account for under half, and no reason is known for the remainder. The sample includes roughly 330,000 clones, with about 87% observed a single time. The top ten clones comprise around 8.9% of the sample. The sequenced sample consisted of peripheral blood. The receptors were gathered from a man aged 25-45 years with COVID-19, enrolled during active disease.

The rearrangement uses TRBV11-2 and TRBJ2-5; TRBD2 aligns across 16 bases. V was pared by 3 bases and J by 4 bases, with 5 bases of the junction left unmatched. This CDR3 is built from 17 residues. Germline values: CDR1 SGHAT, CDR2 FQNNGV. CDR3 sequence: CASSFGTSGGARETQYF. The CDR3 DNA follows: TGTGCCAGCAGCTTTGGGACTAGCGGGGGGGCCAGAGAGACCCAGTACTTC.

The CDR3 DNA sequence: TGTGCCAGCAGTTACACAGGGTGGGAAAACGGCTACACCTTC. This translates into CASSYTGWENGYTF. The chain links TRBV6-2 or TRBV6-3 to TRBJ1-2; D may be TRBD1 (6 bases). This CDR3 spans 14 amino acids. The germline V and J ends were trimmed by 2 bases and 8 bases, with 15 bases remaining between them. Germline-derived CDR1 and CDR2 are MNHEY and SVGEGT.

The chain combines TRBV28 with TRBJ1-6; no clear D. Germline loops: CDR1 MDHEN, CDR2 SYDVKM. This CDR3 is built from 12 residues. V gave up 1 base and J gave up 10 bases, with 5 bases separating them. CDR3 protein: CASSLSVSPLHF. The CDR3 nucleotides are TGTGCCAGCAGTTTATCCGTCTCACCCCTCCACTTT.

The chain carries TRBV9 and TRBJ2-7; 9 nucleotides agree with TRBD1. V gave up 3 bases and J gave up 0 bases; unmatched junction bases: 4. The CDR3 length is 15 residues. CDR1 and CDR2 from the germline V gene are SGDLS and YYNGEE. The CDR3 protein is CASSGRDRASYEQYF. The CDR3 nucleotides are TGTGCCAGCAGCGGCCGGGACAGGGCCTCCTACGAGCAGTACTTC.

V is TRBV9 and J is TRBJ1-3; 7 nucleotides agree with TRBD1. With V trimmed by 4 bases and J by 0 bases, 7 bases remained unmatched. The CDR3 length is 16 residues. Germline V lookup: CDR1 SGDLS, CDR2 YYNGEE. CDR3 in DNA: TGTGCCAGCAGCCCTCGACAGGGATACTCTGGAAACACCATATATTTT. Translating it yields CASSPRQGYSGNTIYF.

This sequence joins TRBV5-1 and TRBJ1-1, with D perhaps matching TRBD1 (6 bases). This CDR3 is built from 12 residues. Trimming took off 5 bases at V and 6 bases at J, with 11 bases between the two ends. Germline loops: CDR1 SGHRS, CDR2 YFSETQ. CDR3 in amino acids: CASRLQGSEAFF. CDR3 nucleotides: TGCGCCAGCAGATTACAGGGTTCTGAAGCTTTCTTT. The full variable domain, in which reference TRBV5-1 and TRBJ1-1 provide the parts outside the CDR3, is KAGVTQTPRYLIKTRGQQVTLSCSPISGHRSVSWYQQTPGQGLQFLFEYFSETQRNKGNFPGRFSGRQFSNSRSEMNVSTLELGDSALYLCASRLQGSEAFFGQGTRLTVV.

The chain employs TRBV2 and TRBJ1-6; D gene uncertain. Germline V gene data show CDR1 as SNHLY and CDR2 as FYNNEI. Deletions cut 5 bases from V and 7 bases from J, with 9 bases between. The CDR3 is made up of 13 amino acids. This CDR3 reads CASSQDWNSPLHF. DNA for the CDR3: TGTGCCAGCAGTCAGGACTGGAATTCACCCCTCCACTTT. Complete variable domain (other parts from reference TRBV2 and TRBJ1-6): EPEVTQTPSHQVTQMGQEVILRCVPISNHLYFYWYRQILGQKVEFLVSFYNNEISEKSEIFDDQFSVERPDGSNFTLKIRSTKLEDSAMYFCASSQDWNSPLHFGNGTRLTVT.

The chain is built from TRBV20-1 and TRBJ1-1, with 7 bases aligning to TRBD1. CDR1 and CDR2 from the germline V gene are DFQATT and SNEGSKA (reference sequence). The CDR3 spans 12 residues. V gave up 3 bases and J gave up 12 bases; unmatched junction bases: 10. CDR3 residues: CSASTRRGPTFF. The CDR3 nucleotides read TGCAGTGCTAGTACCCGGAGGGGGCCAACTTTCTTT.

The rearrangement uses TRBV12-3 or TRBV12-4 and TRBJ2-5; possibly TRBD2 for D (7 bases). The CDR3 extends over 13 amino acids. The V end lost 5 bases, the J end lost 5 bases, and 12 bases lay between the germline ends. In nucleotides, the CDR3 is TGTGCCAGCAGTCTAGGGGGAGGGGAGACCCAGTACTTC. Amino acid sequence: CASSLGGGETQYF.

V and J are TRBV10-3 and TRBJ1-2, with TRBD1 matching over 8 bases. The CDR3 has 15 amino acids. V lost 3 bases and J lost 5; bases outside the gene matches: 8. Germline lookup yields CDR1 ENHRY and CDR2 SYGVKD. The CDR3, as DNA: TGTGCCATCAGTGAAATGCAGGGGGCCCCATATGGCTACACCTTC. It codes for CAISEMQGAPYGYTF.

A remark on this clone: A much larger clone is a single base away; this may be a read error. In DNA, the CDR3 is TGTGCCAGCAGCCACGGGACAGGGAATGGCTACACCTTC. The encoded protein is CASSHGTGNGYTF. The chain joins TRBV11-3 to TRBJ1-2; TRBD1 matches 9 bases. The CDR3 sequence is 13 residues long. Germline V gives CDR1 SGHNT, CDR2 YENEEA. The J segment lost 6 bases and the V segment lost 5 bases, leaving 4 bases of the junction unmatched.

This rearrangement joins TRBV6-2 or TRBV6-3 to TRBJ2-7, with 7 bases matching TRBD1. This CDR3 has 15 residues. Germline trimming cut 2 bases from V and 2 bases from J; bases unmatched to any gene: 6. Germline CDR1 reads MNHEY; CDR2 reads SVGEGT. CDR3 bases: TGTGCCAGCAGTTACCTGGGACAGCCCACCTACGAGCAGTACTTC. Amino acids: CASSYLGQPTYEQYF.

The chain couples TRBV5-6 to TRBJ1-4; 10 nucleotides match TRBD1. V shed 4 bases and J 3 bases; nucleotides not matched to a gene: 3. CDR3 size: 15 residues. The germline gives CDR1 SGHDT, CDR2 YYEEEE. The chain's CDR3 is CASSPGQGANEKLFF. The CDR3 nucleotides read TGTGCCAGCAGCCCCGGACAGGGGGCTAATGAAAAACTGTTTTTT.

V usage is TRBV5-6 and J usage is TRBJ1-2, with 7 bases fitting TRBD1. Germline V lookup: CDR1 SGHDT, CDR2 YYEEEE. The V segment lost 2 bases and the J segment 4 bases; nucleotides outside the gene matches: 11. The CDR3 is 16 residues long. CDR3 loop: CASSLLQGNLPYGYTF. The CDR3, as DNA: TGTGCCAGCAGCTTACTACAGGGGAACCTACCCTATGGCTACACCTTC.

This clone has only one observation. The chain carries TRBV10-3 and TRBJ2-3, with TRBD2 matching 7 bases. The CDR3 is 15 residues long. The V and J ends lost 7 bases and 3 bases, in that order; junction bases with no gene match: 10. Germline CDR1 ENHRY, CDR2 SYGVKD. The DNA for the CDR3 is TGTGCCATCATGGGGCGGGAGAACGGAACAGATACGCAGTATTTT. It is translated as CAIMGRENGTDTQYF.

The chain couples TRBV28 to TRBJ2-6; D is ambiguous. Germline V lookup: CDR1 MDHEN, CDR2 SYDVKM. V gave up 2 bases and J gave up 2 bases, with 7 bases separating them. This CDR3 contains 15 residues. The CDR3 sequence: CASSLVTPGANVLTF. The CDR3 nucleotides are TGTGCCAGCAGTTTAGTCACACCTGGGGCCAACGTCCTGACTTTC.

Turning to this clone: Germline is not matched at one junction end, which may reflect a read error. The chain links TRBV29-1 to TRBJ2-7; TRBD2 matches 8 bases. The CDR3 extends over 13 amino acids. Germline values: CDR1 SQVTM, CDR2 ANQGSEA. The CDR3 protein is CSVQAGEGTSTHF. CDR3 sequence (DNA): TGCAGCGTCCAAGCGGGAGAGGGTACGAGCACCCATTTC.

This sequence joins TRBV7-7 and TRBJ2-7; D not certain. Germline CDR1 SSHAT, CDR2 FNYEAQ (reference sequence). The CDR3 covers 13 residues. V was cut by 5 bases and J by 6 bases, with 14 bases left in between. CDR3 bases: TGTGCCAGCAGCGCCCTGGGCGCGACCGAGCAGTACTTC. Its protein is CASSALGATEQYF.

The chain carries TRBV9 and TRBJ2-3; the match to TRBD2 covers 7 bases. Germline trimming cut 4 bases from V and 5 bases from J; bases unmatched to any gene: 10. CDR3 size: 15 residues. Germline CDR1 SGDLS, CDR2 YYNGEE. CDR3 loop: CASSTAGGLGDTQYF. The CDR3 region has the DNA TGTGCCAGCAGCACCGCCGGGGGGTTGGGAGATACGCAGTATTTT.

This chain connects TRBV4-3 to TRBJ2-5; 9 bases match TRBD2. CDR1 and CDR2 from the germline V gene are LGHNA and YSLEER. This CDR3 region has 20 residues. The V and J ends lost 1 base and 2 bases, in that order; junction bases with no gene match: 17. This CDR3 reads CASSQVKVSAGGLLQETQYF. The CDR3 DNA reads TGCGCCAGCAGCCAAGTCAAGGTTTCGGCGGGGGGGTTACTACAAGAGACCCAGTACTTC.

Notes on this clone: The same CDR3 also results from other DNA sequences found in this sample. V is TRBV7-2 and J is TRBJ2-5; no firm D call. Germline CDR1 SGHTA, CDR2 FQGNSA. The V and J ends lost 5 bases and 2 bases respectively, with 6 bases between them. This CDR3 contains 12 residues. CDR3: CASSLLQETQYF. The CDR3 DNA is TGTGCCAGCAGCCTTCTTCAAGAGACCCAGTACTTC.

The CDR3 bases are TGTGCCAGCAGCCGTGGGGGCTGGACAGTTCGGGAAAAACTGTTTTTT. Amino acid sequence: CASSRGGWTVREKLFF. This chain connects TRBV28 to TRBJ1-4; TRBD1 is a possible D gene (6 bases). Trimming removed 6 bases at V and 8 bases at J, with 22 bases between. Germline values: CDR1 MDHEN, CDR2 SYDVKM. This CDR3 contains 16 residues.

This rearrangement joins TRBV6-5 to TRBJ1-2, with 7 bases identical to TRBD1. The CDR3 runs 14 residues. V dropped 6 bases and J dropped 8; count of bases not matched to a gene: 12. Germline CDR1 reads MNHEY; CDR2 reads SVGAGI. Here the CDR3 DNA reads TGTGCCAGCAGATCCTTAGGGGGCGGGTTGGGCTACACCTTC. It specifies CASRSLGGGLGYTF.

The chain combines TRBV5-1 with TRBJ1-1; D is perhaps TRBD1 (5 bases). Per the germline V gene, CDR1 is SGHRS and CDR2 is YFSETQ. The CDR3 sequence is 14 residues long. Trimming removed 7 bases from V and 5 bases from J, with 18 bases in between. In nucleotides, the CDR3 is TGCGCCAGCTCCCAGGGCGGGGAGGGGACTGAAGCTTTCTTT. As protein: CASSQGGEGTEAFF.

This clone has more than one count but fewer than ten. The chain has TRBV7-6 and TRBJ2-7; perhaps TRBD1 as D (7 bases). The V and J ends lost 7 bases and 1 base respectively, with 14 bases between them. The CDR3 contains 14 residues. From germline, CDR1 is SGHVS and CDR2 FNYEAQ. CDR3 in amino acids: CASTGGLSSYEQYF. As DNA, the CDR3 is TGTGCCAGCACAGGGGGGCTGTCGTCCTACGAGCAGTACTTC. Filled out from reference TRBV7-6 and TRBJ2-7, the complete variable domain reads GAGVSQSPRYKVTKRGQDVALRCDPISGHVSLYWYRQALGQGPEFLTYFNYEAQQDKSGLPNDRFSAERPEGSISTLTIQRTEQRDSAMYRCASTGGLSSYEQYFGPGTRLTVT.

The chain carries TRBV27 and TRBJ2-6, with 10 bases aligning to TRBD1. Trimming cost V 2 bases and J 0 bases; bases outside gene matches: 7. There are 19 residues in the CDR3. Germline V CDR1 and CDR2: MNHEY, SMNVEV (reference sequence). Here the CDR3 reads CASSLEGQGGFSGANVLTF. The CDR3, as DNA: TGTGCCAGCAGTTTAGAAGGACAGGGGGGGTTCTCTGGGGCCAACGTCCTGACTTTC.

The CDR3 DNA follows: TGTGCCAGCGGGTTAGCGGGGCTGAACACCGGGGAGCTGTTTTTT. This gives the protein CASGLAGLNTGELFF. This chain uses TRBV7-2 with TRBJ2-2; 8 nucleotides line up with TRBD2. The V gene end was trimmed by 8 bases and the J gene end by 1 base; junction bases not matched to a gene: 6. Per the germline V gene, CDR1 is SGHTA and CDR2 is FQGNSA. The CDR3 consists of 15 residues. The entire variable domain, with the rest obtained from reference TRBV7-2 and TRBJ2-2, is as follows: GAGVSQSPSNKVTEKGKDVELRCDPISGHTALYWYRQSLGQGLEFLIYFQGNSAPDKSGLPSDRFSAERTGGSVSTLTIQRTQQEDSAVYLCASGLAGLNTGELFFGEGSRLTVL.